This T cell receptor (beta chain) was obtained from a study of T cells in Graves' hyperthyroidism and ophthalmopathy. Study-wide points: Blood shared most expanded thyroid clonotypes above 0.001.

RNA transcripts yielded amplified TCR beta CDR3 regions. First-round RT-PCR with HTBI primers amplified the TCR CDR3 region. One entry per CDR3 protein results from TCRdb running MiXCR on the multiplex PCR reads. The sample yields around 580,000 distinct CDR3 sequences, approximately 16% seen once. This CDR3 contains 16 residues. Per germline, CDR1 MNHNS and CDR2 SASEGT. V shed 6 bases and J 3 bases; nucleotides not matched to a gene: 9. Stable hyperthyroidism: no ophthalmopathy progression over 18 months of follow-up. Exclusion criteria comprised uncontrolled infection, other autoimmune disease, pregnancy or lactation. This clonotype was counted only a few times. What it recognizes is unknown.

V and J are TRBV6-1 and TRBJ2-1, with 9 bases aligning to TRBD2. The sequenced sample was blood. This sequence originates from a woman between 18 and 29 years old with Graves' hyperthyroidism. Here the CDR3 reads CASSAGTSIRYNEQFF. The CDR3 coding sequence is TGTGCCAGCAGCGCGGGGACTAGCATTCGCTACAATGAGCAGTTCTTC.